One and the same sample provided the 9 T cell receptor beta chains below, sequenced in a study of beta chain features in type 1 diabetes (dated by TCRdb to the late 2010s). The library was obtained by the immunoSEQ multiplex PCR assay. The High Capacity cDNA Reverse Transcription Kit was used to reverse transcribe all of the isolated RNA, meaning that expressed TCRB transcripts were what got sequenced. In its TCRdb copy, this immuneACCESS table keeps in-frame sequences only and misses some clones. Where compared with another copy, unresolved V genes explain less than half of these, and the others have no known cause. Recorded for this sample are 330,000 or so clones; about 14% of them occurred a single time. The top ten constitute roughly 6.7% of the sample. The sequencing input was central memory CD4+ T cells from blood. Source of these receptors: a man in his thirties or forties in good health.

This clone was observed a few times. V gene TRBV7-4 combines with J gene TRBJ1-4; unclear D gene. Trimming left V 2 bases short and J 8 bases short, with 15 bases between. Germline lookup yields CDR1 SGHVT and CDR2 SQSDAQ. CDR3 length: 15 residues. CDR3 sequence (DNA): TGTGCCAGCAGCTTAATCGGTTGGGGAAAGGAAAAACTGTTTTTT. Its translation is CASSLIGWGKEKLFF. The full variable domain, with the rest looked up from reference TRBV7-4 and TRBJ1-4, is GAGVSQSPRYKVAKRGRDVALRCDSISGHVTLYWYRQTLGQGSEVLTYSQSDAQRDKSGRPSGRFSAERPERSVSTLKIQRTEQGDSAVYLCASSLIGWGKEKLFFGSGTQLSVL.

The chain has TRBV15 and TRBJ2-7; a possible D gene is TRBD2 (7 bases). Trimming took off 5 bases at V and 5 bases at J, with 16 bases between the two ends. The germline gives CDR1 LNHNV, CDR2 YYDKDF (reference sequence). The CDR3 totals 14 residues. The CDR3 loop reads CATSVFRGGNEQYF. The CDR3 nucleotides are TGTGCCACCAGCGTATTCAGGGGAGGGAACGAGCAGTACTTC.

This clone was counted between two and nine times. V usage is TRBV7-6 and J usage is TRBJ2-2; D gene ambiguous. The V end lost 4 bases, the J end lost 5 bases, and 11 bases lay between the germline ends. This CDR3 has 14 residues. CDR1 is SGHVS and CDR2 is FNYEAQ in the germline V gene. CDR3 DNA sequence: TGTGCCAGCAGCTCCTTCCTCCCTACCGGGGAGCTGTTTTTT. Translating it yields CASSSFLPTGELFF.

This clone was counted only a few times. Other DNA sequences within the sample encode an identical CDR3. This chain uses TRBV7-9 with TRBJ1-2; D remains unclear. This CDR3 is 12 amino acids long. The germline V and J ends were trimmed by 2 bases and 4 bases, with 5 bases remaining between them. The germline V gene has CDR1 SEHNR and CDR2 FQNEAQ (reference sequence). The CDR3 DNA follows: TGTGCCAGCAGCTTACCCGGCTATGGCTACACCTTC. Translation: CASSLPGYGYTF.

This clone has more than one count but fewer than ten. The V call is TRBV7-8, the J call TRBJ2-7; TRBD1 matches 11 bases. Germline V gene lookup returns CDR1 SGHVS and CDR2 FQNEAQ. The CDR3 has 16 residues. V trimming: 3 bases; J trimming: 5 bases; junction bases outside the gene matches: 9. The DNA of the CDR3 is TGTGCCAGCAGCTTCCGGACAGGGGGCGCTTACGACGAGCAGTACTTC. Translating gives CASSFRTGGAYDEQYF.

This chain connects TRBV6-6 to TRBJ2-7; D possibly corresponds to TRBD2 (6 bases). The V gene lost 6 bases and the J gene lost 9 bases, with 21 bases spanning the gap. The CDR3 loop spans 14 amino acids. Germline CDR1 and CDR2: MNHNY and SVGAGI (reference sequence). The CDR3 nucleotides are TGTGCCAGCAGCCCGACTAGGGAGGTTCGGCGGCAGTACTTC. Residues: CASSPTREVRRQYF.

The DNA for the CDR3 is TGCGCCAGCAGCCCCGGGACAGGGGGCGCTTCAGTATCTGGCTACACCTTC. Translation gives CASSPGTGGASVSGYTF. The rearrangement joins TRBV5-1 to TRBJ1-2; 12 nucleotides align to TRBD1. The V segment lost 4 bases and the J segment 7 bases; nucleotides outside the gene matches: 14. The CDR3 totals 17 residues. Germline V gives CDR1 SGHRS, CDR2 YFSETQ.

This clone was seen a few times. The chain carries TRBV5-1 and TRBJ1-1; D uncertain. This CDR3 comprises 15 residues. From germline, CDR1 is SGHRS and CDR2 YFSETQ. Trimming took 0 bases from V and 5 from J, leaving 14 bases between them. CDR3 loop: CASSLGSGSVTEAFF. Here the CDR3 DNA reads TGCGCCAGCAGCTTGGGTTCCGGGTCTGTGACTGAAGCTTTCTTT.

The V and J genes are TRBV5-4 and TRBJ2-5, with unresolved D. Germline V CDR1 and CDR2: SGHNT, YYREEE (reference sequence). Trimming shortened V by 2 bases and J by 8 bases, and 10 bases separated the two germline ends. This CDR3 is built from 12 residues. The CDR3 coding sequence is TGTGCCAGCAGCTTATTTCCCGGAACCCAGTACTTC. It specifies CASSLFPGTQYF.